The 11 T cell receptor beta chains in this list originate from one sample, sequenced in a study of cytomegalovirus exposure and HLA in healthy donors. Sequenced by immunoSEQ multiplex PCR; TCRdb stores in-frame clones only, minus some. The repertoire consists of under 400,000 clones, with approximately 91% occurring once and the leading ten covering around 0.91%. The material sequenced was PBMCs. Receptors were obtained from a man aged 30 to 39 in good health and CMV-seronegative.

The chain joins TRBV16 to TRBJ2-1; 8 nucleotides align to TRBD1. V dropped 4 bases and J dropped 6; count of bases not matched to a gene: 8. CDR1 is KGHSY and CDR2 is FQNENV in the germline V gene. The CDR3 is made up of 15 amino acids. CDR3 sequence reads: CASSLRATGGNEQFF. The CDR3 DNA sequence: TGTGCCAGCAGCCTCCGGGCCACAGGGGGCAATGAGCAGTTCTTC.

V gene TRBV6-1 combines with J gene TRBJ2-3; 8 nucleotides agree with TRBD1. In germline, CDR1 is MNHNS, CDR2 SASEGT. The CDR3 is 14 residues long. The J segment lost 2 bases and the V segment lost 5 bases, leaving 3 bases of the junction unmatched. CDR3 amino acids: CASSWTGNTDTQYF. The CDR3 bases are TGTGCCAGCAGTTGGACAGGGAACACAGATACGCAGTATTTT.

The V call is TRBV7-9, the J call TRBJ2-2, with D maybe TRBD2 (6 bases). The germline V gene has CDR1 SEHNR and CDR2 FQNEAQ (reference sequence). This CDR3 has 13 amino acids. V was clipped by 6 bases and J by 6 bases, with 11 bases between them. CDR3 sequence: CASREGTAGELFF. Written as DNA, the CDR3 is TGTGCCAGCAGGGAGGGGACGGCCGGGGAGCTGTTTTTT.

This clone came up once. The gene calls are TRBV13 and TRBJ1-5; TRBD1 might be the D (6 bases). Germline loops: CDR1 PRHDT, CDR2 FYEKMQ (reference sequence). The CDR3 loop spans 13 amino acids. V lost 5 bases and J lost 4, with 9 bases in between. CDR3 nucleotide sequence: TGTGCCAGCAGCCACAGGGTAAATCAGCCCCAGCATTTT. The encoded protein is CASSHRVNQPQHF.

J is TRBJ1-1 and V is TRBV5-1; 7 bases are shared with TRBD1. The trim removed 1 base at V and 1 base at J, leaving 4 bases unmatched. This CDR3 comprises 15 residues. From germline, CDR1 is SGHRS and CDR2 YFSETQ. Here the CDR3 DNA reads TGCGCCAGCAGCTTGACCCAGGGGGGGAACACTGAAGCTTTCTTT. This sequence encodes CASSLTQGGNTEAFF.

The chain employs TRBV19 and TRBJ1-5, with 7 bases lining up with TRBD1. Germline V CDR1 and CDR2: LNHDA, SQIVND (reference sequence). The CDR3 loop spans 15 amino acids. V was pared by 5 bases and J by 8 bases, with 12 bases of the junction left unmatched. CDR3 nucleotides: TGTGCCAGTAGTTGGGGCCAAGGGGGCAGGGAGCCCCAGCATTTT. Translating gives CASSWGQGGREPQHF. Drawing the rest from reference TRBV19 and TRBJ1-5, the complete variable domain is DGGITQSPKYLFRKEGQNVTLSCEQNLNHDAMYWYRQDPGQGLRLIYYSQIVNDFQKGDIAEGYSVSREKKESFPLTVTSAQKNPTAFYLCASSWGQGGREPQHFGDGTRLSIL.

This clone showed up just once. The chain employs TRBV18 and TRBJ2-3; D possibly corresponds to TRBD1 (6 bases). Germline-derived CDR1 and CDR2 are KGHSH and LQKENI. The CDR3 totals 17 residues. V was shortened by 3 bases and J by 2 bases, with 18 bases between the two germline ends. This CDR3 reads CASSPGDRDTYTDTQYF. The CDR3 coding sequence is TGTGCCAGCTCACCTGGGGACCGGGACACATACACAGATACGCAGTATTTT.

The chain carries TRBV12-1 and TRBJ1-1. TRBV12-1 is shown as a pseudogene. CDR3 length equals 14 residues. CDR3 bases: TGTGCCAGCAGCTCTCGCCGGGGGGGCACTGAAGCTTTCTTT. Its translation is CASSSRRGGTEAFF.

The chain joins TRBV7-2 to TRBJ1-1; weak D call: TRBD1 (5 bases). This CDR3 spans 13 amino acids. Germline CDR1 and CDR2: SGHTA and FQGNSA. The V end was cut by 5 bases, the J end by 2 bases, with 9 bases between. DNA of the CDR3: TGTGCCAGCAGCACTGACAGAAACACTGAAGCTTTCTTT. Its translation is CASSTDRNTEAFF.

This sequence joins TRBV9 and TRBJ1-1, with 9 nucleotides matching TRBD1. From germline, CDR1 is SGDLS and CDR2 YYNGEE. There are 16 residues in the CDR3. V shed 3 bases, J shed 4 bases, and the junction held 10 bases outside the gene matches. CDR3 nucleotides: TGTGCCAGCAGCGGACAGGGGGAGGTGTGGGCCACTGAAGCTTTCTTT. Protein sequence: CASSGQGEVWATEAFF.

The chain couples TRBV19 to TRBJ2-4; no reliable D call. This CDR3 is built from 14 residues. Trimming stripped 1 base from V and 0 bases from J, with 4 bases between. Germline lookup yields CDR1 LNHDA and CDR2 SQIVND (reference sequence). CDR3 region: CASSIVSAKNIQYF. The CDR3, as DNA: TGTGCCAGTAGTATAGTATCAGCCAAAAACATTCAGTACTTC.